Listed here are 2 T cell receptor beta chains from one sample, sequenced in a study of T cells after yellow fever vaccination. TCRdb itself ran the 5' RACE reads through MiXCR, one entry per CDR3 protein. Of 300,000 or so distinct CDR3 sequences detected, 3.5% to 4.5% appear once; the ten largest clones hold approximately 24%. The specimen was PBMCs, collected 5 days after the yellow fever booster vaccination. These TCRs come from a man between 18 and 29 years old who received the YFV17D yellow fever vaccine.

V is TRBV5-6 and J is TRBJ2-1; the D is unclear. The V gene's germline CDR1 is SGHDT and CDR2 YYEEEE. V was trimmed by 4 bases and J by 8 bases, leaving 13 bases between them. CDR3 length: 13 residues. CDR3 in DNA: TGTGCCAGCAGCGCCGCTAATAAGGATGAGCAGTTCTTC. Translation gives CASSAANKDEQFF. Full variable domain (outside the CDR3, taken from reference TRBV5-6 and TRBJ2-1): DAGVTQSPTHLIKTRGQQVTLRCSPKSGHDTVSWYQQALGQGPQFIFQYYEEEERQRGNFPDRFSGHQFPNYSSELNVNALLLGDSALYLCASSAANKDEQFFGPGTRLTVL.

This clonotype was seen more than once but under ten times. The chain carries TRBV5-1 and TRBJ2-7; D is unresolved. CDR3 length equals 13 residues. Germline V gene data show CDR1 as SGHRS and CDR2 as YFSETQ. Trimming pared 6 bases from V and 6 bases from J, leaving 16 bases between. The CDR3 nucleotides read TGCGCCAGCATCCGGTGGGCGGCCGGCGAGCAGTACGTC. Translating it yields CASIRWAAGEQYV.